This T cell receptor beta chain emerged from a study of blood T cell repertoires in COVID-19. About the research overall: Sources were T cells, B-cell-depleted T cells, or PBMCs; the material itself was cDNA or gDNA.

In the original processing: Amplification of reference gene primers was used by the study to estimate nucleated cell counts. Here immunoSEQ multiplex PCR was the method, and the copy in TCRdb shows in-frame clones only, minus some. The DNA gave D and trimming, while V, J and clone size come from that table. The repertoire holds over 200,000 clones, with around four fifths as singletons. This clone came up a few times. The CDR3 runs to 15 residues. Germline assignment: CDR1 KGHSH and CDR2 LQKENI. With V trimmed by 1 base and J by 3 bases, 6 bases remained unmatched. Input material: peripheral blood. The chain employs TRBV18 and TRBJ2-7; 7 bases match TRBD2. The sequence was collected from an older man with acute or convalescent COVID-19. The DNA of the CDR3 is TGTGCCAGCTCACCACTTGCGGGAGTTATCTACGAGCAGTACTTC. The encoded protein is CASSPLAGVIYEQYF.